Listed below are T cell receptor beta chains from one sample, sequenced in a study of CD8+ T cells in alopecia areata. TCRdb keeps only in-frame clones here, not all; method: immunoSEQ multiplex PCR. The sample includes around 270,000 clones, about three fifths of them seen just once. The sample was CD4+ T cells sorted from blood, taken at week 24, from a patient treated with tofacitinib. The receptors stem from a human donor with alopecia areata. The CDR3 runs from the conserved cysteine through the conserved F or W. Fields, in order: J gene, clone size, V gene, D gene, CDR3 protein, CDR3 DNA. D genes are given only for firm matches. The listing skips clone size in some rows; elsewhere it reads once, few, many or a size class.

J gene: TRBJ2-3
clone size: once
V gene: TRBV7-2
D gene: TRBD1
CDR3 protein: CASSTGTGHDTQYF
CDR3 DNA: TGTGCCAGCAGTACCGGGACAGGGCACGATACGCAGTATTTT

J gene: TRBJ2-3
clone size: few
V gene: TRBV7-8
D gene: NA
CDR3 protein: CASYWGGHTDTQYF
CDR3 DNA: TGTGCCAGCTACTGGGGGGGCCACACAGATACGCAGTATTTT

J gene: TRBJ1-2
clone size: NA
V gene: TRBV29-1
D gene: NA
CDR3 protein: CSVEEGAGYGYTF
CDR3 DNA: TGCAGCGTTGAAGAGGGAGCTGGCTATGGCTACACCTTC

J gene: TRBJ2-5
clone size: NA
V gene: TRBV7-7
D gene: TRBD2
CDR3 protein: CASSRTSGGETQYF
CDR3 DNA: TGTGCTAGCAGCCGGACTAGCGGGGGAGAGACCCAGTACTTC

J gene: TRBJ2-2
clone size: few
V gene: TRBV2
D gene: NA
CDR3 protein: CASSEGPPGLTGELFF
CDR3 DNA: TGTGCCAGCAGTGAAGGCCCCCCCGGATTAACCGGGGAGCTGTTTTTT

J gene: TRBJ1-2
clone size: NA
V gene: TRBV19
D gene: TRBD1
CDR3 protein: CASSSNRQGDYGYTF
CDR3 DNA: TGTGCCAGTAGTTCGAACCGACAGGGAGACTATGGCTACACCTTC

J gene: TRBJ1-2
clone size: few
V gene: TRBV23-1
D gene: NA
CDR3 protein: CASIPRRAGAWYGYTF
CDR3 DNA: TGCGCCAGCATCCCAAGGCGGGCAGGAGCTTGGTATGGCTACACCTTC

J gene: TRBJ2-3
clone size: NA
V gene: TRBV5-6
D gene: NA
CDR3 protein: CASSLLVRTDTQYF
CDR3 DNA: TGTGCCAGCAGCTTGTTGGTCAGAACAGATACGCAGTATTTT

J gene: TRBJ2-7
clone size: NA
V gene: TRBV28
D gene: TRBD1
CDR3 protein: CASTSGDRSYEQYF
CDR3 DNA: TGTGCCAGCACCTCGGGGGACAGGTCCTACGAGCAGTACTTC

J gene: TRBJ1-5
clone size: few
V gene: TRBV29-1
D gene: TRBD1
CDR3 protein: CSVRTGTSNQPQHF
CDR3 DNA: TGCAGCGTCCGGACAGGCACGAGCAATCAGCCCCAGCATTTT

J gene: TRBJ1-1
clone size: NA
V gene: TRBV30
D gene: NA
CDR3 protein: CAWSRQATEAFF
CDR3 DNA: TGTGCCTGGAGTCGACAGGCCACTGAAGCTTTCTTT

J gene: TRBJ2-5
clone size: once
V gene: TRBV5-6
D gene: TRBD1
CDR3 protein: CASSLFNRGRGETQYF
CDR3 DNA: TGTGCCAGCAGCTTGTTCAACAGGGGGCGCGGGGAGACCCAGTACTTC

J gene: TRBJ1-1
clone size: NA
V gene: TRBV7-9
D gene: NA
CDR3 protein: CASSFYGTGNTEAFF
CDR3 DNA: TGTGCCAGCAGTTTCTACGGGACGGGGAACACTGAAGCTTTCTTT

J gene: TRBJ1-1
clone size: NA
V gene: TRBV7-7
D gene: NA
CDR3 protein: CASSLFPREAFF
CDR3 DNA: TGTGCTAGCAGCTTATTCCCCAGGGAAGCTTTCTTT

J gene: TRBJ1-5
clone size: NA
V gene: TRBV25-1
D gene: NA
CDR3 protein: CASSEDGLNQPQHF
CDR3 DNA: TGTGCCAGCAGTGAAGACGGACTCAATCAGCCCCAGCATTTT

J gene: TRBJ2-1
clone size: few
V gene: TRBV11-1
D gene: TRBD1
CDR3 protein: CASSLETGSYNEQFF
CDR3 DNA: TGTGCCAGCAGCTTAGAGACAGGGTCCTACAATGAGCAGTTCTTC

J gene: TRBJ1-1
clone size: NA
V gene: TRBV18
D gene: NA
CDR3 protein: CASSPAENTEAFF
CDR3 DNA: TGTGCCAGCTCACCAGCGGAGAACACTGAAGCTTTCTTT

J gene: TRBJ2-5
clone size: NA
V gene: TRBV29-1
D gene: TRBD1
CDR3 protein: CSAPDRGNQETQYF
CDR3 DNA: TGCAGCGCCCCGGACAGGGGGAACCAAGAGACCCAGTACTTC

J gene: TRBJ2-7
clone size: few
V gene: TRBV30
D gene: NA
CDR3 protein: CAWSSTPYEQYF
CDR3 DNA: TGTGCCTGGAGCTCGACTCCCTACGAGCAGTACTTC

J gene: TRBJ2-7
clone size: NA
V gene: TRBV30
D gene: TRBD1
CDR3 protein: CAWNLQGAGEQYF
CDR3 DNA: TGTGCCTGGAATCTCCAGGGGGCGGGTGAGCAGTACTTC

J gene: TRBJ2-3
clone size: few
V gene: TRBV29-1
D gene: TRBD2
CDR3 protein: CSGGGLTDTQYF
CDR3 DNA: TGCAGCGGCGGGGGACTAACAGATACGCAGTATTTT

J gene: TRBJ1-5
clone size: NA
V gene: TRBV6-6
D gene: NA
CDR3 protein: CASSYGSNQPQHF
CDR3 DNA: TGTGCCAGCAGTTATGGTAGCAATCAGCCCCAGCATTTT

J gene: TRBJ2-4
clone size: NA
V gene: TRBV5-6
D gene: TRBD1
CDR3 protein: CASSLATGGNIQYF
CDR3 DNA: TGTGCCAGCAGCTTGGCCACAGGGGGCAACATTCAGTACTTC

J gene: TRBJ1-5
clone size: NA
V gene: TRBV7-9
D gene: NA
CDR3 protein: CASSNQGPRDQEPQHF
CDR3 DNA: TGTGCCAGCAGCAACCAAGGACCCCGGGACCAGGAGCCCCAGCATTTT

J gene: TRBJ1-2
clone size: NA
V gene: TRBV30
D gene: NA
CDR3 protein: CAWRSPDRAGYTF
CDR3 DNA: TGTGCCTGGAGGTCACCCGACAGAGCTGGCTACACCTTC

J gene: TRBJ2-1
clone size: NA
V gene: TRBV2
D gene: TRBD2
CDR3 protein: CASSSTSVDNEQFF
CDR3 DNA: TGTGCCAGCTCGTCGACTAGCGTCGACAATGAGCAGTTCTTC

J gene: TRBJ2-1
clone size: few
V gene: TRBV7-9
D gene: NA
CDR3 protein: CAIDPAGPGYNEQFF
CDR3 DNA: TGTGCCATTGACCCAGCCGGGCCGGGCTACAATGAGCAGTTCTTC

J gene: TRBJ1-2
clone size: NA
V gene: TRBV5-1
D gene: NA
CDR3 protein: CASSLAGSYGYTF
CDR3 DNA: TGCGCCAGCAGCTTGGCCGGGTCCTATGGCTACACCTTC

J gene: TRBJ2-5
clone size: once
V gene: TRBV6-5
D gene: NA
CDR3 protein: CASSRETQETQYF
CDR3 DNA: TGTGCCAGCAGTCGGGAAACACAAGAGACCCAGTACTTC

J gene: TRBJ1-1
clone size: NA
V gene: TRBV28
D gene: TRBD1
CDR3 protein: CASRARDRGFVEAFF
CDR3 DNA: TGTGCCAGCAGGGCTCGAGACAGGGGATTCGTTGAAGCTTTCTTT

J gene: TRBJ2-7
clone size: few
V gene: TRBV5-4
D gene: NA
CDR3 protein: CASSFLSGPAYEQYF
CDR3 DNA: TGTGCCAGCAGCTTTCTTAGCGGCCCTGCCTACGAGCAGTACTTC

J gene: TRBJ2-7
clone size: NA
V gene: TRBV6-5
D gene: TRBD2
CDR3 protein: CASSSGLAFRSYEQYF
CDR3 DNA: TGTGCCAGCAGTTCGGGACTAGCCTTCCGTTCCTACGAGCAGTACTTC

J gene: TRBJ2-2
clone size: NA
V gene: TRBV2
D gene: NA
CDR3 protein: CASSGAAKNTGELFF
CDR3 DNA: TGTGCCAGCAGTGGAGCGGCTAAGAACACCGGGGAGCTGTTTTTT

J gene: TRBJ2-7
clone size: NA
V gene: TRBV7-2
D gene: NA
CDR3 protein: CASSFQRSSYEQYF
CDR3 DNA: TGTGCCAGCAGCTTTCAAAGGAGCTCCTACGAGCAGTACTTC

J gene: TRBJ2-3
clone size: once
V gene: TRBV25-1
D gene: NA
CDR3 protein: CASSERDPSTDTQYF
CDR3 DNA: TGTGCCAGCAGTGAAAGAGACCCTAGCACAGATACGCAGTATTTT

J gene: TRBJ2-2
clone size: NA
V gene: TRBV19
D gene: NA
CDR3 protein: CASSISRDGGTGELFF
CDR3 DNA: TGTGCCAGTAGTATCTCCAGGGACGGTGGGACCGGGGAGCTGTTTTTT

J gene: TRBJ2-4
clone size: NA
V gene: TRBV9
D gene: NA
CDR3 protein: CASSPPTNIQYF
CDR3 DNA: TGTGCCAGCAGCCCACCGACAAACATTCAGTACTTC

J gene: TRBJ2-3
clone size: few
V gene: TRBV5-1
D gene: NA
CDR3 protein: CASIPEAVSTDTQYF
CDR3 DNA: TGCGCCAGCATCCCCGAAGCGGTTAGCACAGATACGCAGTATTTT

J gene: TRBJ2-5
clone size: NA
V gene: TRBV7-3
D gene: TRBD2
CDR3 protein: CASSKTSGGQETQYF
CDR3 DNA: TGTGCCAGCAGCAAGACTAGCGGGGGACAAGAGACCCAGTACTTC

J gene: TRBJ1-1
clone size: NA
V gene: TRBV30
D gene: NA
CDR3 protein: CALNRRTEAFF
CDR3 DNA: TGTGCCTTAAACAGGAGGACGGAAGCTTTCTTT

J gene: TRBJ2-5
clone size: NA
V gene: TRBV10-3
D gene: NA
CDR3 protein: CAISKDGEETQYF
CDR3 DNA: TGTGCCATCAGTAAAGATGGGGAAGAGACCCAGTACTTC

J gene: TRBJ1-6
clone size: many
V gene: TRBV28
D gene: NA
CDR3 protein: CASSPIKGTGTGSPLHF
CDR3 DNA: TGTGCCAGCAGTCCCATTAAGGGCACAGGAACTGGTTCACCCCTCCACTTT

J gene: TRBJ2-7
clone size: once
V gene: TRBV7-8
D gene: NA
CDR3 protein: CASRPRGAPYEQYF
CDR3 DNA: TGTGCCAGCAGGCCCCGGGGGGCACCCTACGAGCAGTACTTC

J gene: TRBJ2-7
clone size: few
V gene: TRBV10-3
D gene: TRBD1
CDR3 protein: CAISEGQGRSYEQYF
CDR3 DNA: TGTGCCATCAGTGAGGGACAGGGTCGCTCCTACGAGCAGTACTTC

J gene: TRBJ2-1
clone size: NA
V gene: TRBV5-1
D gene: TRBD2
CDR3 protein: CASTVGRSGGNEQFF
CDR3 DNA: TGCGCCAGCACCGTTGGCCGTTCCGGGGGGAATGAGCAGTTCTTC

J gene: TRBJ2-7
clone size: few
V gene: TRBV7-2
D gene: NA
CDR3 protein: CASSSNTVSYEQYF
CDR3 DNA: TGTGCCAGCAGTTCTAATACAGTATCCTACGAGCAGTACTTC

J gene: TRBJ2-2
clone size: NA
V gene: TRBV6-5
D gene: NA
CDR3 protein: CASMGDTGELFF
CDR3 DNA: TGTGCCAGCATGGGGGACACCGGGGAGCTGTTTTTT

J gene: TRBJ2-7
clone size: NA
V gene: TRBV28
D gene: NA
CDR3 protein: CASSPSGSAYEQYF
CDR3 DNA: TGTGCCAGCAGTCCCAGCGGTAGCGCCTACGAGCAGTACTTC

J gene: TRBJ1-2
clone size: NA
V gene: TRBV5-1
D gene: NA
CDR3 protein: CASSLFRGTSYGYTF
CDR3 DNA: TGCGCCAGCAGCTTGTTCAGGGGAACAAGCTATGGCTACACCTTC

J gene: TRBJ2-7
clone size: NA
V gene: TRBV29-1
D gene: NA
CDR3 protein: CSVAPRLIYEQYF
CDR3 DNA: TGCAGCGTTGCCCCCCGGCTGATCTACGAGCAGTACTTC

J gene: TRBJ2-3
clone size: few
V gene: TRBV29-1
D gene: TRBD1
CDR3 protein: CSVTTGTGGLTDTQYF
CDR3 DNA: TGCAGCGTTACGACCGGGACAGGGGGCTTGACAGATACGCAGTATTTT

J gene: TRBJ1-6
clone size: NA
V gene: TRBV9
D gene: TRBD1
CDR3 protein: CASSVEGGRGAYSPLHF
CDR3 DNA: TGTGCCAGCAGCGTGGAAGGGGGCCGAGGGGCATATTCACCCCTCCACTTT

J gene: TRBJ2-2
clone size: NA
V gene: TRBV5-4
D gene: NA
CDR3 protein: CASSLVFRQDSTGELFF
CDR3 DNA: TGTGCCAGCAGCTTGGTTTTCAGACAGGACAGCACCGGGGAGCTGTTTTTT

J gene: TRBJ2-1
clone size: few
V gene: TRBV7-8
D gene: NA
CDR3 protein: CASSPGLSNEQFF
CDR3 DNA: TGTGCCAGCAGCCCGGGGCTAAGCAATGAGCAGTTCTTC

J gene: TRBJ2-5
clone size: NA
V gene: TRBV7-9
D gene: NA
CDR3 protein: CASSLGQGETQYF
CDR3 DNA: TGTGCCAGCAGCTTAGGTCAAGGAGAGACCCAGTACTTC

J gene: TRBJ2-5
clone size: NA
V gene: TRBV23-1
D gene: TRBD1
CDR3 protein: CASSQSDGTGQETQYF
CDR3 DNA: TGCGCCAGCAGTCAATCAGACGGGACAGGCCAAGAGACCCAGTACTTC

J gene: TRBJ2-3
clone size: NA
V gene: TRBV7-9
D gene: TRBD2
CDR3 protein: CASSLREGGTDTQYF
CDR3 DNA: TGTGCCAGCAGCTTGCGGGAGGGCGGCACAGATACGCAGTATTTT

J gene: TRBJ2-7
clone size: NA
V gene: TRBV29-1
D gene: NA
CDR3 protein: CSVAGAGTYEQYF
CDR3 DNA: TGCAGCGTTGCGGGGGCAGGGACCTACGAGCAGTACTTC

J gene: TRBJ1-2
clone size: once
V gene: TRBV2
D gene: NA
CDR3 protein: CASSKGQRGYGYTF
CDR3 DNA: TGTGCCAGCAGTAAAGGACAGAGGGGCTATGGCTACACCTTC